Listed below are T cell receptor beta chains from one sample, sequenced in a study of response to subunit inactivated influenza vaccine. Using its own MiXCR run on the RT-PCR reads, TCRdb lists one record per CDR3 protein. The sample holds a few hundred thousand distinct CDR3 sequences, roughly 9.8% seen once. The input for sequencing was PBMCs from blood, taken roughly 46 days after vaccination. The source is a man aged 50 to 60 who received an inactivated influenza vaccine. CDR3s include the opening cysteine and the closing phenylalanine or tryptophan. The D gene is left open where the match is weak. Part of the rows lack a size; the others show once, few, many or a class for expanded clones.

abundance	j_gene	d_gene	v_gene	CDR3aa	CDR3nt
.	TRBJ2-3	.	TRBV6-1	CASRLSQSTDTQYF	TGTGCCAGCAGGCTGTCCCAGAGCACAGATACGCAGTATTTT
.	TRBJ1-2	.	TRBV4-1	CASSQRRGNGYTF	TGCGCCAGCAGCCAACGTAGGGGGAATGGCTACACCTTC
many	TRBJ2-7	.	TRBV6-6	CASSGVPHEQYF	TGTGCCAGCTCGGGAGTTCCCCACGAGCAGTACTTC
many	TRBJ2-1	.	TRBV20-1	CSARKDEQFF	TGCAGTGCAAGAAAGGATGAGCAGTTCTTC
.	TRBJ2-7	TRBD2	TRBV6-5	CASSYSKTSGYYEQYF	TGTGCCAGCAGTTACTCGAAAACTAGCGGATACTACGAGCAGTACTTC
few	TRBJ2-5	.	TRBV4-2	CASSQERETQYF	TGTGCCAGCAGCCAAGAAAGAGAGACCCAGTACTTC
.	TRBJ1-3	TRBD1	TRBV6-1	CASTRQGSGNTIYF	TGTGCCAGCACCCGACAGGGCTCTGGAAACACCATATATTTT
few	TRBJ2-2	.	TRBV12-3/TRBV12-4	CASSFGFNTGELFF	TGTGCCAGCAGTTTTGGATTTAACACCGGGGAGCTGTTTTTT
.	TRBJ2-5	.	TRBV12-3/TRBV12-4	CASSSKRTLAAFQETQYF	TGTGCCAGCAGTTCCAAACGGACACTAGCAGCATTCCAAGAGACCCAGTACTTC
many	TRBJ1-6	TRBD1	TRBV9	CASSPRQGGSPLHF	TGTGCCAGCAGCCCGCGACAGGGAGGTTCACCCCTCCACTTT
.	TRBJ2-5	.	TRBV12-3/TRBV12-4	CASSPEDLKETQYF	TGTGCCAGCAGTCCCGAGGACTTGAAAGAGACCCAGTACTTC
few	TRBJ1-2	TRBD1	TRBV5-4	CASSPEGQGTVYGYTF	TGTGCCAGCAGCCCGGAGGGACAGGGAACAGTCTATGGCTACACCTTC
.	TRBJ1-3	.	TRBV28	CASTSASSGNTIYF	TGTGCCAGCACCTCAGCTAGCTCTGGAAACACCATATATTTT
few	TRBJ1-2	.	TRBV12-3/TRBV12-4	CASSPPSSWAGYTF	TGTGCCAGCAGTCCCCCGTCGTCTTGGGCTGGCTACACCTTC
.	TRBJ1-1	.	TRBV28	CASTIGGGAEAFF	TGTGCCAGCACCATCGGGGGGGGCGCTGAAGCTTTCTTT
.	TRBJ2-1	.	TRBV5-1	CASSLGGRGGPWNEQFF	TGCGCCAGCAGCTTGGGAGGGCGTGGGGGGCCCTGGAATGAGCAGTTCTTC
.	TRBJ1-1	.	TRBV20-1	CSAHKVGRRNTEAFF	TGCAGTGCTCACAAGGTGGGACGCCGGAACACTGAAGCTTTCTTT
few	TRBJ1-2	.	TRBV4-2	CASSQDRGQNYGYTF	TGTGCCAGCAGCCAAGATCGGGGGCAGAACTATGGCTACACCTTC
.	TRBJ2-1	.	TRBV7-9	CASSHGGPKYNEQFF	TGTGCCTCATCCCACGGGGGACCCAAGTACAATGAGCAGTTCTTC
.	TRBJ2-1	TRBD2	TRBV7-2	CASSPAVSAGGFYEQFF	TGTGCCAGCAGCCCAGCAGTGTCAGCGGGGGGGTTCTATGAGCAGTTCTTC
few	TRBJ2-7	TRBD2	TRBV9	CASSPRLAGGMYEQYF	TGTGCCAGCAGCCCTAGACTAGCGGGAGGAATGTACGAGCAGTACTTC
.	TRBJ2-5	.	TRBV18	CASSVVNGVRETQYF	TGTGCTAGCTCAGTCGTGAACGGGGTTCGCGAGACCCAGTACTTC
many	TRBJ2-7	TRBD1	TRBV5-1	CASSLDQGDSEQYF	TGCGCCAGCAGCTTGGATCAGGGGGATAGCGAGCAGTACTTC
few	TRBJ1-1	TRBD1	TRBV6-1	CASSPQTGGKSEAFF	TGTGCCAGCAGTCCCCAGACAGGGGGCAAGTCTGAAGCTTTCTTT
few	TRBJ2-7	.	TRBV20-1	CSALGWGGGSYEQYF	TGCAGTGCCCTCGGGTGGGGGGGCGGCTCCTACGAGCAGTACTTC
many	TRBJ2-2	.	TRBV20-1	CSARDQLSGELFF	TGCAGTGCTAGAGATCAGTTGAGCGGGGAGCTGTTTTTT
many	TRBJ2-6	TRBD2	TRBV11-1	CASSSGLAGSSRVSGANVLTF	TGTGCCAGCAGCTCGGGACTAGCGGGGTCCTCCCGAGTCTCTGGGGCCAACGTCCTGACTTTC
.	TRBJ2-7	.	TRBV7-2	CASSARRTANGYEQYF	TGTGCCAGCAGCGCTAGAAGGACCGCTAACGGCTACGAGCAGTACTTC
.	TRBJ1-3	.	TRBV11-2	CASSLGQLNSGNTIYF	TGTGCCAGCAGCTTAGGACAGCTTAACTCTGGAAACACCATATATTTT
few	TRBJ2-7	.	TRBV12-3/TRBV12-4	CASSPFRGYEQYF	TGTGCCAGCAGCCCGTTTAGGGGATACGAGCAGTACTTC
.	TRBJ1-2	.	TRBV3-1	CASSQVGFRPIYGYTF	TGTGCCAGCAGCCAAGTGGGCTTCAGACCTATCTATGGCTACACCTTC
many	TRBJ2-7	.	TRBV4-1	CASSQAPGLYEQYF	TGCGCCAGCAGCCAAGCTCCGGGGTTGTACGAGCAGTACTTC
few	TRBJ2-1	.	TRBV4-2	CASKPPRDNEQFF	TGTGCCAGCAAACCACCCAGGGATAATGAGCAGTTCTTC
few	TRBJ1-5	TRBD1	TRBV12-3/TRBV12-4	CASSWPGQGQPQHF	TGTGCCAGCAGTTGGCCGGGACAGGGACAGCCCCAGCATTTT
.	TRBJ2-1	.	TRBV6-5	CASSWGQNYNEQFF	TGTGCCAGCAGTTGGGGACAAAATTACAATGAGCAGTTCTTC
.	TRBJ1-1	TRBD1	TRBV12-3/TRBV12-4	CASKQNRGRLPRLGF	TGTGCCAGCAAACAAAACAGGGGGCGCCTTCCCCGACTCGGTTTT
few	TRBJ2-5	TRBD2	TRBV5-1	CASSLVLSLASGAKEKTQYF	TGCGCCAGCAGCTTGGTTCTATCGCTGGCTAGCGGGGCCAAAGAGAAGACCCAGTACTTC
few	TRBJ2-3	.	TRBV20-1	CSARDQPSRRTDTQYF	TGCAGTGCTAGAGATCAGCCTAGCAGACGCACAGATACGCAGTATTTT
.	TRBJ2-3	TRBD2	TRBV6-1	CASSPAGDYDTQYF	TGTGCCAGCAGCCCCGCCGGGGACTACGATACGCAGTATTTT
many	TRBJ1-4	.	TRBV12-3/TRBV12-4	CASRALGNEKLFF	TGTGCCAGCAGGGCCCTGGGTAATGAAAAACTGTTTTTT
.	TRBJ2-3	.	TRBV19	CASTEGLSVTDTQYF	TGTGCCAGTACAGAGGGACTTTCTGTCACAGATACGCAGTATTTT
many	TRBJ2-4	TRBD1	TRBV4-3	CASSQGQGPKNIQYF	TGCGCCAGCAGCCAAGGACAGGGGCCCAAAAACATTCAGTACTTC
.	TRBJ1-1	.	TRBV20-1	CSARDYLGLNTEAFF	TGCAGTGCTAGAGACTACCTGGGTCTGAACACTGAAGCTTTCTTT
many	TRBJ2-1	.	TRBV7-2	CASSSEAQFF	TGTGCCAGCAGCTCCGAGGCCCAGTTCTTC
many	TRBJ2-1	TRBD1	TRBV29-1	CSVDRDRGSYNEQFF	TGCAGCGTTGACCGGGACAGGGGGTCCTACAATGAGCAGTTCTTC
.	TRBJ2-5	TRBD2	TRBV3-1	CASSPRLAGKQETQYF	TGTGCCAGCAGCCCTAGACTAGCGGGGAAACAAGAGACCCAGTACTTC
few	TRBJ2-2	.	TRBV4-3	CASGSEDGELFF	TGCGCCAGCGGTAGTGAGGACGGGGAGCTGTTTTTT
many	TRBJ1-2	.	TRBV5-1	CASSADVGYTF	TGCGCCAGCAGCGCTGACGTTGGCTACACCTTC